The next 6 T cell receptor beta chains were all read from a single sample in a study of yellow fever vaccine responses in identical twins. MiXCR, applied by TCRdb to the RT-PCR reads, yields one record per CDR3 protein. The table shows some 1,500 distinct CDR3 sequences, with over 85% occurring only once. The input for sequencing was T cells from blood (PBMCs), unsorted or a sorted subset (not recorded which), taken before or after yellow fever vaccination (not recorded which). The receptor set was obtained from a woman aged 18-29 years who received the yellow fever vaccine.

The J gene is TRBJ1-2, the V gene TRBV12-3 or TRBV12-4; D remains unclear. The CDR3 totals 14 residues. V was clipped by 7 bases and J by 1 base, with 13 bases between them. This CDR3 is CASTLGSLNYGYTF. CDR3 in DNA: TGTGCCAGCACCCTGGGGTCGCTTAACTATGGCTACACCTTC.

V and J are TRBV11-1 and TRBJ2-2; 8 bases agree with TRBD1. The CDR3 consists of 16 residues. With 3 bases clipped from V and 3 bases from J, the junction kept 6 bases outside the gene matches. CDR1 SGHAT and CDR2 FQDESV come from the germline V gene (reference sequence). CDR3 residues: CASSFGQGKDTGELFF. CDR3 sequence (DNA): TGTGCCAGCAGCTTTGGACAGGGAAAGGACACCGGGGAGCTGTTTTTT.

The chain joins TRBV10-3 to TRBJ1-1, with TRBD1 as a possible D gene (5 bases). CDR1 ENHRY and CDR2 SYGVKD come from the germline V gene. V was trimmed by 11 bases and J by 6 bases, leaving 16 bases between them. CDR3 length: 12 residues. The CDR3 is CASRGPSPEAFF. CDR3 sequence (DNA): TGTGCCTCAAGGGGCCCAAGCCCTGAAGCTTTCTTT.

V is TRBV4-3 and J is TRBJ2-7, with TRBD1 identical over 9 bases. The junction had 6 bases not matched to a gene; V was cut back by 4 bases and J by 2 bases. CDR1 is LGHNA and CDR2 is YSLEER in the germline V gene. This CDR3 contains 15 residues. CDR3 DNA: TGCGCCAGCAGCCCAGGACAGGGGTTTACCTACGAGCAGTACTTC. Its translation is CASSPGQGFTYEQYF.

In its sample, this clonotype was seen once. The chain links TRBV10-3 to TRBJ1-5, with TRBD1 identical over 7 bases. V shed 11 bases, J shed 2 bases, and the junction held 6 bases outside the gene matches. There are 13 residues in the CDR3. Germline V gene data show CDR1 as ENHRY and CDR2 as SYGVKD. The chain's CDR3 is CAGRGTGNQPQHF. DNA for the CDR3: TGTGCCGGAAGGGGGACAGGCAATCAGCCCCAGCATTTT.

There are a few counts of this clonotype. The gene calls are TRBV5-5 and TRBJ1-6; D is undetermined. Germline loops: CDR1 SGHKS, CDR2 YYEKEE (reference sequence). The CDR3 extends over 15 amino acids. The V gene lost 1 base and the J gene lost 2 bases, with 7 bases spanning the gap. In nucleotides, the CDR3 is TGTGCCAGCAGCTTGTTCGTACCCTATAATTCACCCCTCCACTTT. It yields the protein CASSLFVPYNSPLHF. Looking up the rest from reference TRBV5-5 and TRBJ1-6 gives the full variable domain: DAGVTQSPTHLIKTRGQQVTLRCSPISGHKSVSWYQQVLGQGPQFIFQYYEKEERGRGNFPDRFSARQFPNYSSELNVNALLLGDSALYLCASSLFVPYNSPLHFGNGTRLTVT.